This T cell receptor beta chain originates from a study of cytomegalovirus exposure and HLA in healthy donors. At the level of the study: T cells numbering some 170 million yielded some 100 million unique TCR beta sequences in an earlier analysis.

To note about this clone: As yet, its antigen is unknown.

Study-wide results and limits: Looking again later, the authors saw that most CMV-associated TCR beta chains seemed HLA-restricted. The study listed around 150 cytomegalovirus-associated TCR beta chains. Later analysis identified 15,000 to 20,000 TCR beta sequences associated with HLA alleles, using a false discovery rate threshold of 0.05.

J was trimmed by 5 bases and V by 4 bases; bases with no gene match: 1. The length of the CDR3 is 14 residues. Germline values: CDR1 MNHNY, CDR2 SVGAGI (reference sequence). 13 Jbeta primers and 60 Vbeta primers were used for the PCR. Assay: immunoSEQ multiplex PCR; the TCRdb copy retains only in-frame clones and omits some. The sample has around 260,000 clones; 80% are singletons. The material sequenced was PBMCs. The clonotype was recovered from a girl aged 2-10 years in good health and CMV-seronegative. The gene calls are TRBV6-6 and TRBJ1-5; TRBD1 aligns across 11 bases. CDR3 region: CASSWGQGDQPQHF. The CDR3 bases are TGTGCCAGCAGTTGGGGACAGGGGGATCAGCCCCAGCATTTT.